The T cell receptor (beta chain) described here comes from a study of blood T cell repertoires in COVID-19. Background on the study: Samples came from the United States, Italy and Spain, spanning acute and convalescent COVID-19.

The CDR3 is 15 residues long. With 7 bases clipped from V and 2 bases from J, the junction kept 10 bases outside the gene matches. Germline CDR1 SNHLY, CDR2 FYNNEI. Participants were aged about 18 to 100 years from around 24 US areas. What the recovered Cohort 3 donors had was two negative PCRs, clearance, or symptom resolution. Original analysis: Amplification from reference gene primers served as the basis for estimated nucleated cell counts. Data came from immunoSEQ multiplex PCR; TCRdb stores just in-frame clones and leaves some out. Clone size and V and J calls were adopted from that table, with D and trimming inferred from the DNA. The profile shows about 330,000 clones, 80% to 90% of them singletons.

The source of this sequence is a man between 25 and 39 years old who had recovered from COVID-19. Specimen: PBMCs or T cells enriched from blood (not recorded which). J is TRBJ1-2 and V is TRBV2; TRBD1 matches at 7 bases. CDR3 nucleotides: TGTGCCAGCATCAGGGTTTTGACAGGGAACTATGGCTACACCTTC. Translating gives CASIRVLTGNYGYTF.